What follows are 24 T cell receptor beta chains derived from one specimen sequenced in a study of cytomegalovirus exposure and HLA in healthy donors. Primers: 60 Vbeta forward and 13 Jbeta reverse. Method: immunoSEQ multiplex PCR; TCRdb's copy keeps in-frame clones and lacks some. Of some 180,000 clones listed, around 90% are singletons. Specimen: PBMCs. These receptors came from a boy between 2 and 15 years old in good health and CMV-seronegative.

This rearrangement joins TRBV2 to TRBJ1-5, with D possibly matching TRBD1 (6 bases). Looked up from germline, CDR1 is SNHLY and CDR2 is FYNNEI. Trimming removed 1 base from V and 0 bases from J, with 7 bases in between. CDR3 length equals 15 residues. This CDR3 is CASSEGTDSNQPQHF. CDR3 coding DNA: TGTGCCAGCAGTGAAGGGACAGATAGCAATCAGCCCCAGCATTTT.

The J gene is TRBJ1-2, the V gene TRBV4-1; 7 bases map to TRBD1. CDR3 length: 14 residues. The germline CDR1 and CDR2 sequences are MGHRA and YSYEKL. The ends lost 3 bases at V and 5 bases at J; junction bases unmatched: 6. The CDR3 coding sequence is TGCGCCAGCAGCCAGGGGACAGAACTGTATGGCTACACCTTC. Residues: CASSQGTELYGYTF.

V usage is TRBV4-2 and J usage is TRBJ2-3; D uncertain. Trimming took 1 base from V and 2 from J, leaving 13 bases between them. Germline assignment: CDR1 LGHNA and CDR2 YNFKEQ. The CDR3 sequence is 16 residues long. The CDR3 bases are TGTGCCAGCAGCCAAGCCAGGTCTTCTGACACAGATACGCAGTATTTT. Translated: CASSQARSSDTDTQYF.

The chain joins TRBV29-1 to TRBJ2-5, with D perhaps matching TRBD1 (6 bases). The V gene lost 7 bases and the J gene lost 5 bases, with 14 bases spanning the gap. CDR3 size: 12 residues. Germline assignment: CDR1 SQVTM and CDR2 ANQGSEA. As DNA, the CDR3 is TGCAGCGCGGATTGGGGGCCTGAGACCCAGTACTTC. Protein sequence: CSADWGPETQYF.

This rearrangement joins TRBV27 to TRBJ1-2; 7 bases match TRBD1. Germline V gene lookup returns CDR1 MNHEY and CDR2 SMNVEV (reference sequence). V was clipped by 5 bases and J by 5 bases; unmatched bases: 5. There are 13 residues in the CDR3. CDR3 protein: CASSPTGRYGYTF. DNA of the CDR3: TGTGCCAGCAGTCCGACAGGGCGATATGGCTACACCTTC.

This clone was seen once. The chain uses TRBV2 and TRBJ2-2, with D uncertain. Germline V lookup: CDR1 SNHLY, CDR2 FYNNEI. V shed 7 bases and J shed 1 base, with 10 bases lying between them. The length of the CDR3 is 14 residues. The CDR3 DNA reads TGTGCCAGCACCCTAGGATGGAACACCGGGGAGCTGTTTTTT. It specifies CASTLGWNTGELFF.

This chain joins TRBV7-2 and TRBJ2-5, with unresolved D. The J call is uncertain, as TRBJ2-7 better fits the DNA end. This CDR3 has 14 residues. From germline, CDR1 is SGHTA and CDR2 FQGNSA. In nucleotides, the CDR3 is TGTGCCAGCAGCTCAGACTTTAGCTCCTACGAGCAGTACTTC. Translating it yields CASSSDFSSYEQYF.

V and J are TRBV6-5 and TRBJ1-1; 8 nucleotides align to TRBD1. The V gene's germline CDR1 is MNHEY and CDR2 SVGAGI. The ends lost 7 bases at V and 6 bases at J; junction bases unmatched: 7. This CDR3 region has 13 residues. The CDR3 protein is CASIQGARSEAFF. The CDR3 DNA reads TGTGCCAGCATTCAGGGGGCGCGCTCTGAAGCTTTCTTT.

This chain joins TRBV9 and TRBJ1-2, with D perhaps TRBD1 (6 bases). Germline CDR1 reads SGDLS; CDR2 reads YYNGEE. The CDR3 has 12 amino acids. Deletions cut 3 bases from V and 7 bases from J, with 10 bases between. CDR3: CASSDSRGGYTF. In nucleotides, the CDR3 is TGTGCCAGCAGCGATAGCAGGGGTGGCTACACCTTC.

CDR3: CASSSTFGGTDTQYF. For the CDR3, the DNA is TGTGCCAGCAGCTCCACCTTCGGGGGGACAGATACGCAGTATTTT. The rearrangement uses TRBV13 and TRBJ2-3, with TRBD2 identical over 7 bases. The CDR3 runs 15 residues. After removal of 4 bases from V and 3 bases from J, the junction contained 7 bases not matched to a gene. The germline V gene encodes CDR1 PRHDT and CDR2 FYEKMQ (reference sequence).

This chain connects TRBV4-1 to TRBJ1-1; D remains unclear. With 0 bases removed from V and 5 bases from J, the gap between germline ends came to 10 bases. This CDR3 comprises 14 residues. Germline CDR1 and CDR2: MGHRA and YSYEKL. CDR3 residues: CASSQETRRTEAFF. The CDR3 nucleotides read TGCGCCAGCAGCCAAGAAACTCGCCGGACTGAAGCTTTCTTT.

V and J are TRBV5-4 and TRBJ2-4, with 8 bases that match TRBD1. J was trimmed by 6 bases and V by 4 bases; bases with no gene match: 6. CDR1 SGHNT and CDR2 YYREEE come from the germline V gene (reference sequence). The CDR3 covers 14 residues. The CDR3 protein is CASSPGTGGNIQYF. As DNA, the CDR3 is TGTGCCAGCAGCCCCGGGACAGGAGGAAACATTCAGTACTTC.

J is TRBJ2-2 and V is TRBV11-2; D might be TRBD2 (5 bases). Trimming pared 5 bases from V and 6 bases from J, leaving 13 bases between. The CDR3 sequence is 14 residues long. CDR1 SGHAT and CDR2 FQNNGV come from the germline V gene. CDR3 DNA sequence: TGTGCCAGCAGCCCCTTAAGAGGGTCCGGGGAGCTGTTTTTT. Its translation is CASSPLRGSGELFF.

The chain is built from TRBV28 and TRBJ1-4; TRBD1 is a possible D gene (6 bases). The CDR3 spans 19 residues. Trimming removed 1 base from V and 2 bases from J, with 20 bases in between. Per the germline V gene, CDR1 is MDHEN and CDR2 is SYDVKM. Here the CDR3 DNA reads TGTGCCAGCAGTTTATCCCAGGAGAGGGGGATAGTCACTAATGAAAAACTGTTTTTT. Its protein is CASSLSQERGIVTNEKLFF.

The chain joins TRBV4-1 to TRBJ1-5; D remains ambiguous. Germline CDR1 and CDR2: MGHRA and YSYEKL. The V end was cut by 0 bases, the J end by 4 bases, with 4 bases between. The CDR3 has 13 amino acids. CDR3 loop: CASSQDPNQPQHF. CDR3 coding DNA: TGCGCCAGCAGCCAAGATCCTAATCAGCCCCAGCATTTT.

The chain is built from TRBV5-6 and TRBJ2-1, with 7 nucleotides matching TRBD2. This CDR3 comprises 16 residues. The germline CDR1 and CDR2 sequences are SGHDT and YYEEEE. V trimming: 4 bases; J trimming: 0 bases; junction bases outside the gene matches: 7. Here the CDR3 reads CASSPGGTSSYNEQFF. The CDR3, as DNA: TGTGCCAGCAGCCCGGGGGGTACTAGCTCCTACAATGAGCAGTTCTTC.

J is TRBJ1-2 and V is TRBV25-1; the D is unclear. The CDR3 sequence is 12 residues long. Germline assignment: CDR1 MGHDK and CDR2 SYGVNS. V was pared by 6 bases and J by 0 bases, with 5 bases between. This chain's CDR3 is CASSLANYGYTF. The CDR3 DNA reads TGTGCCAGCAGCCTAGCTAACTATGGCTACACCTTC.

The chain carries TRBV6-5 and TRBJ1-2; perhaps TRBD1 as D (5 bases). CDR3 length equals 12 residues. Germline assignment: CDR1 MNHEY and CDR2 SVGAGI. CDR3 bases: TGTGCTACTAAAGACAGAAACTATGGCTACACCTTC. Its translation: CATKDRNYGYTF.

The chain carries TRBV6-6 and TRBJ2-7; 11 bases align to TRBD1. Unmatched junction bases numbered 8, after V lost 4 bases and J lost 3 bases. Germline V lookup: CDR1 MNHNY, CDR2 SVGAGI (reference sequence). CDR3 length: 16 residues. CDR3 nucleotide sequence: TGTGCCAGCAGTTTAAGGACAGGGGGCGCTTTCTACGAGCAGTACTTC. Protein: CASSLRTGGAFYEQYF.

The chain recombines TRBV10-1 with TRBJ2-2; maybe TRBD2 (5 bases). V lost 8 bases to trimming and J lost 3 bases, with 7 bases between them. The CDR3 covers 12 residues. CDR1 WNHNN and CDR2 SYGVQD come from the germline V gene (reference sequence). CDR3 sequence reads: CASGLYTGELFF. In nucleotides, the CDR3 is TGCGCCAGCGGACTCTACACCGGGGAGCTGTTTTTT.

This rearrangement joins TRBV7-2 to TRBJ2-1, with TRBD2 matching over 8 bases. Germline CDR1 is SGHTA and CDR2 is FQGNSA. V dropped 1 base and J dropped 6; count of bases not matched to a gene: 14. CDR3 length: 18 residues. The CDR3 bases are TGTGCCAGCAGCTTAGAGTCTTTCGGTAGCGGGGACTTCAATGAGCAGTTCTTC. As protein: CASSLESFGSGDFNEQFF.

The gene calls are TRBV10-3 and TRBJ2-3, with 8 positions matching TRBD2. This CDR3 region has 14 residues. In germline, CDR1 is ENHRY, CDR2 SYGVKD. V lost 9 bases and J lost 4; bases outside the gene matches: 9. CDR3 protein: CAMHGAGGPDTQYF. Written as DNA, the CDR3 is TGTGCCATGCACGGGGCGGGGGGTCCAGATACGCAGTATTTT.

In nucleotides, the CDR3 is TGTGCCAGTAGTATAGAGGGATTAGGTAGCGGCCCGTCCTACGAGCAGTACTTC. Its translation: CASSIEGLGSGPSYEQYF. The chain joins TRBV19 to TRBJ2-7; a possible D gene is TRBD2 (6 bases). The germline CDR1 and CDR2 sequences are LNHDA and SQIVND (reference sequence). V lost 0 bases to trimming and J lost 1 base, with 19 bases between them. CDR3 length equals 18 residues.

The genes are TRBV12-2 and TRBJ2-7; TRBD2 is the table's D call, not checked against the DNA. TRBV12-2 is termed a pseudogene. CDR3 size: 17 residues. The CDR3 DNA follows: TGTGCAAGTCGCTTAGCGCTGGGACTAACAACAACCTACGAGCAGTACTTC. Translating gives CASRLALGLTTTYEQYF.